This T cell receptor beta chain was identified during a study of metastatic and nonmetastatic thyroid tumors. All patients reached thyroid surgery having received no treatment beforehand. Germline assignment: CDR1 DFQATT and CDR2 SNEGSKA (reference sequence). The CDR3 is 14 amino acids. With 3 bases removed from V and 6 bases from J, the gap between germline ends came to 17 bases. This clone was recorded many times. Original analysis: Differences in CDR3 between clinicopathological groups were drawn on to build a classifier intended to discriminate distant-metastatic papillary thyroid cancer patients. TCRdb ran MiXCR on the PCR reads. These V and J calls rely on TCRdb rather than the paper's analysis. This sample has 15,000 to 20,000 clones, with approximately 28% found just once.

The sequencing sample was made of tumor tissue. The origin of this receptor is a male donor with papillary thyroid cancer or a benign thyroid nodule (not recorded which). Some clones in this sample may be carry-over from other donors' samples. J is TRBJ1-1 and V is TRBV20-1; a possible D gene is TRBD1 (5 bases). The CDR3 loop is CSARGQGGPAEAFF. In nucleotides, the CDR3 is TGCAGTGCTAGGGGTCAGGGAGGACCCGCTGAAGCTTTCTTT.